Shown below are 3 T cell receptor beta chains from a single sample sequenced in a study of OX40 agonist ivuxolimab in advanced cancers. Profiled with immunoSEQ multiplex PCR; TCRdb holds only in-frame clones, not every one. The top ten hold 1.5% to 2.5% of the sample, which has approximately 91,000 clones, around 85% seen once. The sequenced sample was CD4+ or CD8+ T cells sorted from blood, obtained in a trial of the OX40 agonist ivuxolimab. The receptors were gathered from an adult with an advanced solid tumor such as melanoma, head and neck, liver or kidney cancer.

This chain connects TRBV9 to TRBJ1-4; D possibly corresponds to TRBD1 (5 bases). Trimming cost V 0 bases and J 8 bases, with 11 bases left between them. CDR1 and CDR2 (germline): SGDLS, YYNGEE. The CDR3 is 14 residues long. The CDR3 bases are TGTGCCAGCAGCGTAGAGTCGTGGGGCGAAAAACTGTTTTTT. This translates into CASSVESWGEKLFF.

This clone was found once. The chain is built from TRBV27 and TRBJ1-5; maybe TRBD1 (5 bases). The V end was cut by 7 bases, the J end by 2 bases, with 15 bases between. CDR1 and CDR2 from the germline V gene are MNHEY and SMNVEV (reference sequence). This CDR3 region has 15 residues. CDR3 nucleotides: TGTGCCAGCAAGGAGGGGCCACCTGGCAATCAGCCCCAGCATTTT. It specifies CASKEGPPGNQPQHF.

The V and J genes are TRBV29-1 and TRBJ1-2; D is uncertain. This CDR3 spans 13 amino acids. Germline V gene lookup returns CDR1 SQVTM and CDR2 ANQGSEA. V dropped 3 bases and J dropped 3 bases, with 11 bases sitting between them. The chain's CDR3 is CSVEEGSDYGYTF. CDR3 DNA: TGCAGCGTTGAGGAGGGCTCGGACTATGGCTACACCTTC.